This entry describes one T cell receptor beta chain. The antigen is undetermined. Following extraction, RNA underwent reverse transcription to cDNA, which served as the sequencing template. The protocol was immunoSEQ multiplex PCR, while the TCRdb copy is restricted to in-frame clones and leaves out a portion. The sample has roughly 120,000 clones, approximately 55% seen once. These data come from a study of CD8+ T cells in alopecia areata. The treatment is: oral pan-JAK inhibitor, 5-10 mg twice daily. PBMCs provided sorted CD4+ and CD8+ T cells. This CDR3 is 18 amino acids long. CDR1 and CDR2 from the germline V gene are SEHNR and FQNEAQ (reference sequence). Between the trimmed V and J ends, which lost 5 bases and 0 bases, there was a span of 21 bases. Notes on the study in general: Sequences from scalp samples also cover resident alphabeta T cells of normal skin.

The TCR was taken from a human donor with alopecia areata. The rearrangement uses TRBV7-9 and TRBJ2-3, with D possibly called TRBD1 or TRBD2 (5 bases each). The specimen comprised CD4+ T cells sorted from blood, sampled at week 24, from a patient treated with tofacitinib. CDR3 DNA sequence: TGTGCCAGCAGCCGTGGAGGCACAGGCCAGTATAGCACAGATACGCAGTATTTT. This encodes CASSRGGTGQYSTDTQYF.